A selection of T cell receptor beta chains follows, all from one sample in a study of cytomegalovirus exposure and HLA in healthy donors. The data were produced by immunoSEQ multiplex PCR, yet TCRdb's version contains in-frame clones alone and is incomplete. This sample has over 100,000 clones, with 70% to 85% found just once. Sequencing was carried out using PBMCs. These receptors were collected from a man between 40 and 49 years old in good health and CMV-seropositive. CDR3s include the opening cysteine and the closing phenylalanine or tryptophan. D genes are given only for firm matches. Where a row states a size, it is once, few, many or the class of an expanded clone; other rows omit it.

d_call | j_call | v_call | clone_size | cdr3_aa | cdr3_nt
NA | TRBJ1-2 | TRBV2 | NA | CANSGRSGTNYGYTF | TGTGCCAACAGTGGTAGGTCAGGTACTAACTATGGCTACACCTTC
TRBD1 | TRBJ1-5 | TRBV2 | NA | CASRDRGLSQPQHF | TGTGCCAGCAGAGACAGGGGGCTTAGTCAGCCCCAGCATTTT
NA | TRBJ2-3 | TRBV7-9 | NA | CASTSSDTQYF | TGTGCCAGCACCTCTTCAGATACGCAGTATTTT
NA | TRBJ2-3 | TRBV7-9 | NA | CASSLAGGTDTQYF | TGTGCCAGCAGCTTAGCAGGAGGGACAGATACGCAGTATTTT
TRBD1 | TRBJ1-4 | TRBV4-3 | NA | CASRRDSLTNEKLFF | TGCGCCAGCAGACGGGACAGCTTAACTAATGAAAAACTGTTTTTT
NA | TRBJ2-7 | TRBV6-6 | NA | CASSYSSPYEQYF | TGTGCCAGCAGTTACTCGAGTCCCTACGAGCAGTACTTC
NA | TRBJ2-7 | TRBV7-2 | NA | CASRSRDSTYEQYF | TGTGCCAGCAGGTCTCGGGACTCGACCTACGAGCAGTACTTC
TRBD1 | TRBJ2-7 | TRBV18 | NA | CASSPGTGVYEQYF | TGTGCCAGCTCACCAGGGACAGGGGTCTACGAGCAGTACTTC
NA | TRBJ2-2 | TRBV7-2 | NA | CASSSSRLNTGELFF | TGTGCCAGCAGCTCCTCGCGGCTGAACACCGGGGAGCTGTTTTTT
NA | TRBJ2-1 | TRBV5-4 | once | CASSPPGVDEQFF | TGTGCCAGCAGCCCTCCGGGGGTGGATGAGCAGTTCTTC
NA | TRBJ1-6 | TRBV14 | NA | CASSQVLRTEYNSPLHF | TGTGCCAGCAGCCAAGTGCTCCGAACGGAGTATAATTCACCCCTCCACTTT
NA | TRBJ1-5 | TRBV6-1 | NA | CASSERWELQPQHF | TGTGCCAGCAGTGAACGGTGGGAGCTTCAGCCCCAGCATTTT
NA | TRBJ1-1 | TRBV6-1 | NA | CASSGQANTEAFF | TGTGCCAGCAGCGGACAAGCGAACACTGAAGCTTTCTTT
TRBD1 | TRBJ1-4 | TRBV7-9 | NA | CASSLAGTGGNEKLFF | TGTGCCAGCAGCCTAGCGGGGACAGGGGGTAATGAAAAACTGTTTTTT
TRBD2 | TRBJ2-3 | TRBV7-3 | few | CASSLTGLAGADTQYF | TGTGCCAGCAGCTTAACGGGACTAGCAGGGGCAGATACGCAGTATTTT
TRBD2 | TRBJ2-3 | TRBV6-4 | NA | CASSDSGGTDTQYF | TGTGCCAGCAGTGATAGCGGGGGCACAGATACGCAGTATTTT
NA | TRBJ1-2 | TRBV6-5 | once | CASSAGTNYGYTF | TGTGCCAGCAGCGCCGGGACTAACTATGGCTACACCTTC
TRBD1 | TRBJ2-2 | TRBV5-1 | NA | CASSLGQGAGELFF | TGCGCCAGCAGCTTGGGACAGGGGGCCGGGGAGCTGTTTTTT
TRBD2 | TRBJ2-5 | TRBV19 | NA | CATRLAGDRSGESQYF | TGTGCCACAAGACTAGCGGGAGACAGAAGTGGGGAGTCCCAGTACTTC
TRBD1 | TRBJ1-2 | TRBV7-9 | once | CASSLGDRENYGYTF | TGTGCCAGCAGCTTAGGAGACAGGGAGAACTATGGCTACACCTTC
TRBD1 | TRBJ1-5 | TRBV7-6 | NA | CASSQRPPGQSFQRPQHF | TGTGCCAGCAGCCAGCGTCCCCCGGGACAGTCCTTCCAGAGGCCCCAGCATTTT
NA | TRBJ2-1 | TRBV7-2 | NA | CASSSQGFNEQFF | TGTGCCAGCAGCTCTCAGGGATTCAATGAGCAGTTCTTC
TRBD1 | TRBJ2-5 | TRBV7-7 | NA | CASSFIGGGETQYF | TGTGCTAGCAGCTTTATAGGGGGCGGTGAGACCCAGTACTTC
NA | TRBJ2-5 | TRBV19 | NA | CASSRGAGTSQETQYF | TGTGCCAGTAGTCGAGGGGCTGGGACATCCCAAGAGACCCAGTACTTC
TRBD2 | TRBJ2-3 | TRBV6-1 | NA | CASKLTSSSDTQYF | TGTGCCAGCAAGTTGACTAGCTCGTCAGATACGCAGTATTTT
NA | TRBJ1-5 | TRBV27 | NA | CASSRLEGNQPQHF | TGTGCCAGCAGCCGTCTAGAGGGCAATCAGCCCCAGCATTTT
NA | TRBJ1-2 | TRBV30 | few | CAWSALTGPHGYTF | TGTGCCTGGAGTGCCCTGACAGGTCCTCACGGCTACACCTTC
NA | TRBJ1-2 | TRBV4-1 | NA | CASSQGLLTGSQSAGYTF | TGCGCCAGCAGCCAAGGCTTACTAACAGGATCTCAATCAGCTGGCTACACCTTC
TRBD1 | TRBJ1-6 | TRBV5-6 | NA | CASTQKDQGANSPLHF | TGTGCCAGCACGCAAAAGGACCAGGGGGCTAATTCACCCCTCCACTTT
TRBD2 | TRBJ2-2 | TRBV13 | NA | CASSRTPGGRTGELFF | TGTGCCAGCAGCCGGACTCCGGGGGGGCGCACCGGGGAGCTGTTTTTT
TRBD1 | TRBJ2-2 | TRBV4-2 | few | CASTRGSGELFF | TGTGCCAGCACCAGGGGGTCCGGGGAGCTGTTTTTT
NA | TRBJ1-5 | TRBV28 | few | CASSSSDQPQHF | TGTGCCAGCAGTTCGTCTGATCAGCCCCAGCATTTT
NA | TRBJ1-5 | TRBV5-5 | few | CASSLVPQGNQPQHF | TGTGCCAGCAGCTTGGTGCCGCAGGGTAACCAGCCCCAGCATTTT
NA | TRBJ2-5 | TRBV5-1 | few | CASSLGQLLETQYF | TGCGCCAGCAGCTTGGGACAGTTACTTGAGACCCAGTACTTC
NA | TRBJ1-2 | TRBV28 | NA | CASSLSGYGYTF | TGTGCCAGCAGTTTATCAGGGTATGGCTACACCTTC
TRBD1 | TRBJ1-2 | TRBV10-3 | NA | CAISSGTGAVYGYTF | TGTGCCATCAGTTCCGGGACAGGGGCGGTCTATGGCTACACCTTC
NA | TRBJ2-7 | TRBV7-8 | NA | CASSPNSPGLGEQYF | TGTGCCAGCAGCCCCAATTCGCCAGGGTTAGGCGAGCAGTACTTC
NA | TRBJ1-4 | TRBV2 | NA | CASSRGFNEKLFF | TGTGCCAGCAGTCGAGGGTTTAATGAAAAACTGTTTTTT
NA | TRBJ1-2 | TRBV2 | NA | CASRLGATNYGYTF | TGTGCCAGCAGGCTGGGGGCGACAAACTATGGCTACACCTTC
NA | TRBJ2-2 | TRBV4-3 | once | CASSQGQANTGELFF | TGCGCCAGCAGCCAAGGACAGGCAAACACCGGGGAGCTGTTTTTT
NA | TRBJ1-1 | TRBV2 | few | CASSDPGMENTEAFF | TGTGCCAGCAGTGATCCGGGGATGGAGAACACTGAAGCTTTCTTT
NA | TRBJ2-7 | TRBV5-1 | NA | CASSPRDSRSSYEQYF | TGCGCCAGCAGCCCGAGGGACTCCAGGAGCTCCTACGAGCAGTACTTC